This T cell receptor (beta chain) was obtained from a study of blood T cell repertoires in COVID-19. Germline V lookup: CDR1 KGHDR, CDR2 SFDVKD. The length of the CDR3 is 21 residues. The ends were cut back, 0 bases at V and 0 bases at J, with 23 bases in the middle. Sequencing was performed with immunoSEQ multiplex PCR; in TCRdb, only in-frame clones are kept and a portion is missing. The repertoire holds about 110,000 clones, with more than 70% as singletons. Sequenced: peripheral blood. This TCR was sampled from a woman between 45 and 60 years old with acute or convalescent COVID-19. The chain combines TRBV24-1 with TRBJ1-3, with TRBD1 as a possible D gene (5 bases). This chain's CDR3 is CATSDLSWGVDSSGSGNTIYF. The CDR3 nucleotides are TGTGCCACCAGTGATTTGTCCTGGGGGGTGGACTCATCGGGCTCTGGAAACACCATATATTTT.